The 27 T cell receptor beta chains in this list originate from one sample, sequenced in a study of T cell responses to AZD1222 COVID-19 vaccine. Using immunoSEQ multiplex PCR, the repertoire was profiled, and TCRdb retains in-frame clones only, with some absent. The sample has around 140,000 clones, roughly 87% seen once; the top ten hold around 4.9%. Sequences were derived from peripheral blood, sampled on day 0 of AZD1222 vaccination. The receptors shown here come from an adult in good health.

The chain recombines TRBV6-5 with TRBJ1-2, with TRBD1 matching 7 bases. V lost 7 bases to trimming and J lost 2 bases; unmatched junction nucleotides: 7. The CDR3 has 14 residues. CDR1 MNHEY and CDR2 SVGAGI come from the germline V gene. This CDR3 reads CASNVGTVNYGYTF. Written as DNA, the CDR3 is TGTGCCAGCAATGTAGGGACAGTCAACTATGGCTACACCTTC.

V gene TRBV7-2 combines with J gene TRBJ2-1; maybe TRBD2 (6 bases). Trimming cost V 8 bases and J 4 bases, with 12 bases left between them. Germline-derived CDR1 and CDR2 are SGHTA and FQGNSA. The length of the CDR3 is 13 residues. The DNA for the CDR3 is TGTGCCAGCGCCCCTAGCGTTTACAATGAGCAGTTCTTC. Protein sequence: CASAPSVYNEQFF.

The chain is built from TRBV6-2 or TRBV6-3 and TRBJ1-1; D is uncertain. V gave up 5 bases and J gave up 4 bases, with 14 bases separating them. Germline V gives CDR1 MNHEY, CDR2 SVGEGT. This CDR3 is built from 14 residues. CDR3 sequence: CASSNNPGRTEAFF. In DNA, the CDR3 is TGTGCCAGCAGTAATAACCCCGGGCGCACTGAAGCTTTCTTT.

This clone has a handful of counts. This chain joins TRBV6-5 and TRBJ2-7, with 11 bases fitting TRBD2. There are 14 residues in the CDR3. The V gene's germline CDR1 is MNHEY and CDR2 SVGAGI. The junction had 9 bases not matched to a gene; V was cut back by 8 bases and J by 6 bases. CDR3 nucleotide sequence: TGTGCCAGCGAAGCGACTAGCGGGACAGGCGAGCAGTACTTC. Its translation: CASEATSGTGEQYF.

The J gene is TRBJ1-2, the V gene TRBV28, with 9 bases identical to TRBD1. V gave up 5 bases and J gave up 4 bases; unmatched junction bases: 8. The CDR3 extends over 15 amino acids. Germline CDR1 and CDR2: MDHEN and SYDVKM. The CDR3 here is CASSIRQGGTYGYTF. The CDR3 DNA follows: TGTGCCAGCAGTATTAGACAGGGGGGGACCTATGGCTACACCTTC.

The chain employs TRBV19 and TRBJ1-3; D is ambiguous. CDR1 is LNHDA, CDR2 SQIVND, per germline (reference sequence). V gave up 6 bases and J gave up 0 bases, with 12 bases separating them. This CDR3 is built from 15 residues. The CDR3 loop reads CASSQTLASGNTIYF. The CDR3 region has the DNA TGTGCCAGTAGCCAGACGTTAGCCTCTGGAAACACCATATATTTT.

This rearrangement joins TRBV21-1 to TRBJ2-4; TRBD2 was called by the table and not checked on the DNA. TRBV21-1 is classified as a pseudogene. The CDR3 length is 15 residues. This CDR3 is CASSNQTSCENIQYF. Written as DNA, the CDR3 is TGTGCCAGCAGCAATCAGACTAGCTGTGAAAACATTCAGTACTTC.

The rearrangement uses TRBV27 and TRBJ1-6; TRBD1 matches at 9 bases. The V gene end was trimmed by 4 bases and the J gene end by 9 bases; junction bases not matched to a gene: 4. Germline lookup yields CDR1 MNHEY and CDR2 SMNVEV (reference sequence). CDR3 size: 14 residues. The CDR3 region has the DNA TGTGCCAGCAGTTGGACAGGGGAGGCTTCACCCCTCCACTTT. Translation: CASSWTGEASPLHF.

This clone was counted a few times. This chain joins TRBV2 and TRBJ1-2; unclear D gene. The CDR3 spans 14 residues. CDR1 and CDR2 (germline): SNHLY, FYNNEI. V dropped 6 bases and J dropped 8 bases, with 19 bases sitting between them. CDR3 DNA sequence: TGTGCCAGCAGCGGAGGCGGGTATACTAGGGGCTACACCTTC. Amino acids: CASSGGGYTRGYTF.

CDR3 sequence: CASSLFPGDPYGYTF. For the CDR3, the DNA is TGTGCCAGCAGCCTATTCCCAGGTGACCCCTATGGCTACACCTTC. V gene TRBV7-3 combines with J gene TRBJ1-2; D not resolved. V lost 5 bases to trimming and J lost 4 bases, with 17 bases between them. Per the germline V gene, CDR1 is SGHTA and CDR2 is FQGTGA. The CDR3 length is 15 residues.

The rearrangement joins TRBV3-1 (or the pseudogene TRBV3-2) to TRBJ1-2; 10 nucleotides agree with TRBD1. Germline V gene data show CDR1 as LGHDT and CDR2 as YNNKEL (reference sequence). The CDR3 spans 17 residues. V shed 2 bases, J shed 0 bases, and the junction held 6 bases outside the gene matches. The CDR3: CASSQHGTGATNYGYTF. The CDR3 nucleotides read TGTGCCAGCAGCCAACATGGGACAGGGGCTACTAACTATGGCTACACCTTC.

The V call is TRBV5-5, the J call TRBJ2-7; D perhaps matches TRBD2 (5 bases). The CDR3 runs 14 residues. Germline CDR1 and CDR2: SGHKS and YYEKEE (reference sequence). Trimming shortened V by 1 base and J by 12 bases, and 20 bases separated the two germline ends. Here the CDR3 reads CASSLYLASYQPYF. The CDR3 DNA follows: TGTGCCAGCAGCTTGTACCTAGCTAGCTATCAGCCGTACTTC.

This chain connects TRBV6-5 to TRBJ1-5; 7 bases map to TRBD1. Germline values: CDR1 MNHEY, CDR2 SVGAGI. V trimming: 10 bases; J trimming: 6 bases; junction bases outside the gene matches: 12. The CDR3 has 14 amino acids. The CDR3 bases are TGTGCCACAGCAGGGGGATGGATGGTTCAGCCCCAGCATTTT. Its protein is CATAGGWMVQPQHF.

The gene calls are TRBV5-4 and TRBJ1-3, with unresolved D. The V gene lost 4 bases and the J gene lost 0 bases, with 8 bases spanning the gap. Germline values: CDR1 SGHNT, CDR2 YYREEE (reference sequence). This CDR3 has 14 residues. CDR3 amino acids: CASSLVSSGNTIYF. CDR3 DNA: TGTGCCAGCAGCCTTGTCAGCTCTGGAAACACCATATATTTT. Filled out from reference TRBV5-4 and TRBJ1-3, the complete variable domain reads ETGVTQSPTHLIKTRGQQVTLRCSSQSGHNTVSWYQQALGQGPQFIFQYYREEENGRGNFPPRFSGLQFPNYSSELNVNALELDDSALYLCASSLVSSGNTIYFGEGSWLTVV.

The chain carries TRBV24-1 and TRBJ2-3, with 7 bases fitting TRBD2. V was pared by 10 bases and J by 6 bases, with 6 bases of the junction left unmatched. There are 12 residues in the CDR3. In germline, CDR1 is KGHDR, CDR2 SFDVKD. The CDR3 is CATGDYMDTQYF. The CDR3 DNA reads as TGTGCCACGGGGGACTACATGGATACGCAGTATTTT.

A remark on this clone: The junction differs from germline at one of its ends, possibly a read error. The chain has TRBV4-2 and TRBJ2-7, with 8 bases identical to TRBD2. The CDR3 covers 15 residues. Germline V gives CDR1 LGHNA, CDR2 YNFKEQ. CDR3: CASSPEVRREGRVGF. CDR3 nucleotides: TGTGCCAGCAGCCCCGAGGTGCGACGGGAGGGCCGTGTAGGGTTC.

The rearrangement uses TRBV11-3 and TRBJ1-2, with 9 bases aligning to TRBD1. Germline-derived CDR1 and CDR2 are SGHNT and YENEEA. J gave up 13 bases and V 4 bases, and 7 bases lay outside the gene matches. CDR3 size: 12 residues. CDR3 region: CASSYGTGMCTF. The DNA of the CDR3 is TGTGCCAGCAGCTACGGGACAGGGATGTGCACCTTC.

The rearrangement links TRBV27 to TRBJ1-4; a possible D gene is TRBD1 (5 bases). The CDR3 spans 14 residues. V was shortened by 6 bases and J by 10 bases, with 18 bases between the two germline ends. Germline V lookup: CDR1 MNHEY, CDR2 SMNVEV (reference sequence). CDR3 coding DNA: TGTGCCAGCAGGCAGGGTACCGAGAGGGGAAAACTGTTTTTT. Protein product: CASRQGTERGKLFF.

This chain links TRBV7-2 with TRBJ2-3, with 7 nucleotides matching TRBD2. This CDR3 has 13 residues. CDR1 and CDR2 from the germline V gene are SGHTA and FQGNSA. Unmatched junction bases numbered 5, after V lost 11 bases and J lost 0 bases. In nucleotides, the CDR3 is TGTGCCGGGGAGGGCTTTAGCACAGATACGCAGTATTTT. The encoded protein is CAGEGFSTDTQYF.

DNA of the CDR3: TGTGCCAGCAGTCCCACTACCGCTCTCTCCTACGAGCAGTACTTC. It codes for CASSPTTALSYEQYF. The rearrangement links TRBV27 to TRBJ2-7; D unclear. This CDR3 has 15 residues. Trimming stripped 5 bases from V and 0 bases from J, with 14 bases between. The germline gives CDR1 MNHEY, CDR2 SMNVEV (reference sequence).

The table lists this clone with a count of one. The chain carries TRBV29-1 and TRBJ1-2; 8 positions match TRBD1. There are 13 residues in the CDR3. V lost 4 bases to trimming and J lost 8 bases; unmatched junction nucleotides: 9. Germline V gene data show CDR1 as SQVTM and CDR2 as ANQGSEA. The CDR3 region is CSVVGQGAWGYTF. CDR3 nucleotide sequence: TGCAGCGTTGTAGGTCAGGGGGCGTGGGGCTACACCTTC.

This chain connects TRBV7-9 to TRBJ1-2, with D possibly TRBD1 on 6 matching bases. The CDR3 contains 13 residues. V shed 2 bases and J shed 5 bases, with 9 bases lying between them. The germline gives CDR1 SEHNR, CDR2 FQNEAQ (reference sequence). CDR3 sequence: CASSLSQGYGYTF. CDR3 sequence (DNA): TGTGCCAGCAGCTTAAGCCAGGGGTATGGCTACACCTTC.

The rearrangement joins TRBV4-3 to TRBJ1-1; D perhaps matches TRBD1 (5 bases). The V gene lost 3 bases and the J gene lost 5 bases, with 19 bases spanning the gap. This CDR3 comprises 16 residues. The germline V gene has CDR1 LGHNA and CDR2 YSLEER. CDR3 residues: CASSHGVGREGTEAFF. CDR3 DNA: TGCGCCAGCAGCCACGGGGTGGGGCGAGAGGGGACTGAAGCTTTCTTT.

J is TRBJ2-5 and V is TRBV7-3, with TRBD2 matching over 10 bases. CDR3 size: 16 residues. Germline CDR1 and CDR2: SGHTA and FQGTGA. Unmatched junction bases numbered 7, after V lost 1 base and J lost 5 bases. CDR3 loop: CASSLIASGSGETQYF. The CDR3 bases are TGTGCCAGCAGCTTAATAGCTAGCGGGAGTGGTGAGACCCAGTACTTC.

The chain's CDR3 is CAISELLDLSSGNTIYF. In DNA, the CDR3 is TGTGCCATCAGTGAGTTGTTGGACTTGTCCTCTGGAAACACCATATATTTT. The chain links TRBV10-3 to TRBJ1-3; D is ambiguous. Germline V gene sequence: CDR1 ENHRY, CDR2 SYGVKD. This CDR3 has 17 amino acids. Trimming shortened V by 1 base and J by 0 bases, and 13 bases separated the two germline ends.

This CDR3 is CASSQELGQYNSPLHF. The CDR3 nucleotides are TGTGCCAGCAGCCAAGAATTAGGGCAGTATAATTCACCCCTCCACTTT. The chain links TRBV3-1 (or the pseudogene TRBV3-2) to TRBJ1-6; D not certain. Trimming shortened V by 0 bases and J by 4 bases, and 10 bases separated the two germline ends. This CDR3 is 16 amino acids long. The germline gives CDR1 LGHDT, CDR2 YNNKEL (reference sequence).

The chain combines TRBV7-9 with TRBJ1-2; D is uncertain. Trimming removed 0 bases at V and 1 base at J, with 3 bases between. CDR1 and CDR2 (germline): SEHNR, FQNEAQ (reference sequence). CDR3 length equals 13 residues. For the CDR3, the DNA is TGTGCCAGCAGCTTAGCTGATAACTATGGCTACACCTTC. Its translation is CASSLADNYGYTF. Using reference TRBV7-9 and TRBJ1-2 for the parts outside the CDR3, the full variable domain is DTGVSQNPRHKITKRGQNVTFRCDPISEHNRLYWYRQTLGQGPEFLTYFQNEAQLEKSRLLSDRFSAERPKGSFSTLEIQRTEQGDSAMYLCASSLADNYGYTFGSGTRLTVV.